A selection of T cell receptor beta chains follows, all from one sample in a study of control samples from healthy donors and cancer patients. Profiled with immunoSEQ multiplex PCR; TCRdb holds only in-frame clones, not every one. Of tens of thousands of clones in the sample, over 65% were seen once. Sample: blood. These receptors were collected from a man in his fifties or sixties in good health. Each CDR3 is given with its conserved first and last residue. D genes are given only for firm matches. Not every row has a clone size; where given, it reads once, few, many or a size class.

>TRBV13|TRBD1|NA|TRBJ2-1
CASSLDRGSYNEQFF
TGTGCCAGCAGCTTAGACAGGGGGAGCTACAATGAGCAGTTCTTC
>TRBV9|TRBD2|NA|TRBJ2-2
CASSVAGLAGGYTGELFF
TGTGCCAGCAGCGTAGCCGGACTAGCGGGAGGGTACACCGGGGAGCTGTTTTTT
>TRBV27|TRBD2|once|TRBJ2-3
CASSQSLAGVDTQYF
TGTGCCAGCAGTCAAAGCCTAGCGGGGGTAGATACGCAGTATTTT
>TRBV5-1|TRBD1|NA|TRBJ1-5
CASSLTGGENQPQHF
TGCGCCAGCAGCTTGACAGGGGGCGAGAATCAGCCCCAGCATTTT
>TRBV7-3|NA|NA|TRBJ1-2
CASSLTAGTYDNGYTF
TGTGCCAGCAGCCTCACTGCCGGGACATATGACAATGGCTACACCTTC
>TRBV28|NA|NA|TRBJ1-5
CASSLPAGNQPQHF
TGTGCCAGCAGTTTACCGGCAGGCAATCAGCCCCAGCATTTT
>TRBV9|NA|NA|TRBJ2-3
CASSESNVRGDTQYF
TGTGCCAGCAGCGAGTCGAACGTCCGTGGGGATACGCAGTATTTT
>TRBV25-1|TRBD1|NA|TRBJ1-2
CASSGGQVYGYTF
TGTGCCAGCAGTGGTGGACAGGTCTATGGCTACACCTTC
>TRBV6-5|TRBD1|NA|TRBJ1-4
CASSYSNRGGWEKLFF
TGTGCCAGCAGTTACTCGAACAGGGGAGGGTGGGAAAAACTGTTTTTT
>TRBV11-2|TRBD1|once|TRBJ2-7
CASSLRTGGEQYF
TGTGCCAGCAGCTTAAGGACAGGGGGCGAGCAGTACTTC
>TRBV29-1|TRBD1|NA|TRBJ1-4
CSVEVGQGKLFF
TGCAGCGTTGAAGTGGGACAGGGAAAACTGTTTTTT
>TRBV6-6|NA|NA|TRBJ1-1
CASSPYTEAFF
TGTGCCAGCAGCCCTTACACTGAAGCTTTCTTT
>TRBV16|NA|few|TRBJ1-2
CASSPSSIRSLNGYTF
TGTGCCAGCAGCCCCAGTTCAATAAGGTCTTTAAATGGCTACACCTTC
>TRBV28|NA|NA|TRBJ2-3
CASSPQLTDTQYF
TGTGCCAGCAGTCCGCAGCTGACAGATACGCAGTATTTT
>TRBV7-8|NA|NA|TRBJ1-1
CASSPRMPSEAFF
TGTGCCAGCAGCCCGAGGATGCCGTCTGAAGCTTTCTTT
>TRBV7-2|NA|NA|TRBJ2-6
CASSLSQNSGANVLTF
TGTGCCAGCAGCTTATCCCAGAACTCTGGGGCCAACGTCCTGACTTTC
>TRBV11-2|NA|once|TRBJ2-7
CASSLGGTRTFYEQYF
TGTGCCAGCAGCTTAGGCGGGACCAGAACATTTTACGAGCAGTACTTC
>TRBV13|TRBD1|NA|TRBJ2-1
CASSPRGREQFF
TGTGCCAGCAGCCCGAGGGGGCGCGAGCAGTTCTTC
>TRBV10-3|TRBD2|few|TRBJ2-7
CAISDHSGNTYEQYF
TGTGCCATCAGTGACCACAGCGGGAACACTTACGAGCAGTACTTC
>TRBV19|NA|NA|TRBJ1-5
CASSTHSAWQPQHF
TGTGCCAGTAGTACTCACTCTGCCTGGCAGCCCCAGCATTTT
>TRBV18|TRBD1|NA|TRBJ2-1
CASSRTGYYNEQFF
TGTGCCAGCTCACGGACAGGATACTACAATGAGCAGTTCTTC
>TRBV7-9|TRBD1|NA|TRBJ1-1
CASTRPRGPNTEAFF
TGTGCCAGCACCCGTCCCAGGGGGCCTAACACTGAAGCTTTCTTT
>TRBV7-4|NA|NA|TRBJ1-2
CASSPPPVEAMCYTF
TGTGCCAGCAGCCCCCCCCCGGTGGAGGCTATGTGCTACACCTTC
>TRBV6-6|NA|NA|TRBJ1-1
CASRPPRGMNTEAFF
TGTGCCAGCAGGCCCCCGAGGGGGATGAACACTGAAGCTTTCTTT
>TRBV28|NA|NA|TRBJ2-1
CASTPGRQTYNEQFF
TGTGCCAGCACTCCGGGACGGCAAACCTACAATGAGCAGTTCTTC
>TRBV5-1|NA|NA|TRBJ2-4
CASRGLSQNIQYF
TGCGCCAGCAGAGGCCTTAGCCAAAACATTCAGTACTTC
>TRBV18|NA|NA|TRBJ1-1
CASSSSAANTEAFF
TGTGCCAGCTCATCGTCGGCGGCGAACACTGAAGCTTTCTTT
>TRBV7-9|NA|few|TRBJ1-2
CASRPPWGRGTNYGYTF
TGTGCCAGCAGACCTCCTTGGGGGAGGGGAACGAACTATGGCTACACCTTC
>TRBV5-4|NA|NA|TRBJ1-2
CASSSQQKNTF
TGTGCCAGCAGCTCACAACAGAAGAACACCTTC
>TRBV18|TRBD2|NA|TRBJ2-1
CASSSNLGGFNEQFF
TGTGCCAGCTCATCAAATCTCGGGGGGTTCAATGAGCAGTTCTTC
>TRBV5-1|NA|NA|TRBJ2-1
CASRGGRLLRDEQFF
TGCGCCAGCAGAGGGGGGAGACTCCTTCGCGATGAGCAGTTCTTC
>TRBV5-4|TRBD2|NA|TRBJ2-2
CASSRGLAGDTGELFF
TGTGCCAGCAGCCGGGGACTAGCGGGGGACACCGGGGAGCTGTTTTTT
>TRBV18|NA|NA|TRBJ2-7
CASSPLGRQGTNEQYF
TGTGCCAGCTCACCATTAGGTAGGCAGGGGACCAACGAGCAGTACTTC
>TRBV30|NA|NA|TRBJ2-2
CAWSGGGTGELFF
TGTGCCTGGAGTGGGGGTGGGACCGGGGAGCTGTTTTTT
>TRBV7-9|NA|NA|TRBJ1-2
CASSIRTDYGYTF
TGTGCCAGCAGCATACGGACTGACTATGGCTACACCTTC
>TRBV2|NA|NA|TRBJ2-3
CASKIIDTQYF
TGTGCCAGCAAAATCATCGATACGCAGTATTTT
>TRBV19|NA|NA|TRBJ1-3
CASSSLQGNTIYF
TGTGCCAGTAGTTCTCTACAGGGAAACACCATATATTTT
>TRBV12-5|NA|NA|TRBJ2-1
CASGPSGRVLNNEQFF
TGTGCTAGTGGTCCCTCTGGGCGGGTCCTAAACAATGAGCAGTTCTTC
>TRBV6-5|NA|NA|TRBJ2-7
CASKTGPLYEQYF
TGTGCCAGCAAAACGGGGCCCCTTTACGAGCAGTACTTC
>TRBV7-2|NA|NA|TRBJ2-7
CASSLASLGQGTNEQYF
TGTGCCAGCAGCTTAGCGTCTTTGGGACAAGGGACGAACGAGCAGTACTTC
>TRBV28|TRBD1|NA|TRBJ1-4
CASSFTPHRGQTNEKLFF
TGTGCCAGCAGTTTTACACCCCACAGGGGGCAAACTAATGAAAAACTGTTTTTT
>TRBV4-3|TRBD2|NA|TRBJ2-1
CASSQDGVAGARIF
TGCGCCAGCAGCCAAGATGGAGTAGCGGGGGCACGGATCTTC
>TRBV11-2|NA|NA|TRBJ2-2
CASIGRGQLAGELFF
TGTGCCAGCATCGGCCGGGGGCAGCTAGCCGGGGAGCTGTTTTTT
>TRBV7-9|TRBD1|NA|TRBJ1-3
CASSPGQGDARNTIYF
TGTGCCAGCAGCCCGGGCCAGGGGGACGCCAGAAACACCATATATTTT
>TRBV5-1|NA|few|TRBJ2-7
CASRDWGEQYF
TGCGCCAGCAGGGATTGGGGCGAGCAGTACTTC
>TRBV9|NA|once|TRBJ1-3
CASSVDRGRGNTIYF
TGTGCCAGCAGCGTAGATAGGGGCCGTGGAAACACCATATATTTT
>TRBV24-1|NA|NA|TRBJ2-1
CATSDSGLRGAKVEQFF
TGTGCCACCAGTGATTCGGGACTTCGGGGGGCGAAGGTTGAGCAGTTCTTC
>TRBV18|NA|NA|TRBJ2-5
CASSPGVQETQYF
TGTGCCAGCTCACCAGGGGTCCAAGAGACCCAGTACTTC
>TRBV6-5|NA|few|TRBJ1-1
CASSSGQRKTEAFF
TGTGCCAGCAGTTCGGGACAAAGGAAAACTGAAGCTTTCTTT